This TCR beta chain is from a study of blood T cell repertoires in COVID-19. Study summary: Sources were T cells, B-cell-depleted T cells, or PBMCs; the material itself was cDNA or gDNA.

The ends were cut back, 3 bases at V and 0 bases at J, with 6 bases in the middle. The length of the CDR3 is 13 residues. A note on this clone: Distinct nucleotide sequences in the sample also encode this CDR3.

Original analysis: Scientists estimated how many nucleated cells there were by amplifying reference gene primers. The assay was immunoSEQ multiplex PCR, and TCRdb's table has in-frame clones only and misses some. The V and J calls and the clone size are those of that table, but D and trimming were determined from the DNA. The sample lists some 390,000 clones; 85% to 90% were seen once. The receptor was isolated from a human donor in a cohort sampled during active COVID-19. The sample comprised peripheral blood. The J gene is TRBJ2-7, the V gene TRBV12-3 or TRBV12-4, with unresolved D. DNA of the CDR3: TGTGCCAGCAGTTTGGGCCTCTCCTACGAGCAGTACTTC. Its translation: CASSLGLSYEQYF.